This TCR beta chain appears in the sequencing data of a study of T cell responses to AZD1222 COVID-19 vaccine (dated by TCRdb to about 2021). Regarding the study in general: A total of 233 trial participants underwent TCR sequencing, of whom 200 to 220 had received two doses of AZD1222 and around 25 had received two doses of the MenACWY control vaccine. Trial participants were enrolled by age into 18-55, 56-69 and 70-plus year subgroups, with roughly 160, 29 and 62 TCR-sequenced participants respectively.

The CDR3 regions of human TCRbeta chains were analyzed by immunosequencing. Per the original workflow: Repertoire TCRs were matched against a reference library of SARS-CoV-2-specific TCRs generated with the MIRA antigen-specificity platform. Breadth meant the fraction of unique TCRs that were SARS-CoV-2-associated, whereas depth meant the fraction of total T cells that were SARS-CoV-2-associated. Using the MIRA data, each spike-specific TCR was mapped to the spike region that the TCR reacts to and placed in a CD4 or CD8 class. Log10-transformed breadth and depth values were compared by one-way ANOVA with Sidak's multiple comparisons tests. The immuneACCESS repertoire file appears here via TCRdb, limited to in-frame rearrangements. These files lack a portion of the clones; in checked studies, under half of the deficit traces to unresolved V genes, and the cause of the others is not known. D and trimming come from the DNA, and the V and J calls and clone size come from that table. This sample has 95,000 to 100,000 clones in its table, and approximately 84% of those were observed once. The ten most abundant clones make up over 12% of the sample.

The CDR3 runs 15 residues from the cysteine to the phenylalanine. This entry keeps only the CDR3 DNA: 45 bases, framed from base 1. The germline V gene yields SGHTA for CDR1 and FQGNSA for CDR2. Trimming costs V 3 bases and J 0 bases, and their ends lie 12 bases apart. What the study reported, not specific to this receptor: Spike-specific TCR breadth and depth rose significantly after two AZD1222 doses compared with day 0 and with MenACWY recipients. The 56-69-year group was small, and its depth increase did not reach significance, likely because of low power. Nearly half of unique spike-specific TCRs reportedly recognized epitopes outside regions mutated in the B.1.351 and B.1.1.7 variants. Most participants were white British and females outnumbered males, and the authors suggested that clonal diversity may have been underestimated. No day 14 peak-response samples were available, so repertoires were characterized only after the peak T cell response. The vaccine-associated CD4 TCRs covered the entire spike protein, and the dominant responses fell in regions 160-218 and 743-854. Conclusions about previously exposed vaccinees were limited because only a handful of AZD1222 recipients were SARS-CoV-2 seropositive at baseline.

What the time point label conveys for this sample: about 28 days (+/-7) after the second vaccine dose. AZD1222 recipients given second doses at about 4 weeks or at about 12 weeks were pooled, since spike-specific TCR depth and breadth were not found to differ between the two schedules. Vaccinee samples were obtained from the UK trials COV001 and COV002, which included a single-blind randomized controlled phase 2/3 trial of AZD1222 (ChAdOx1 nCoV-19) in healthy adults. For TCRbeta chain sequencing, PBMC samples were collected from trial participants at day 0 and at day 28 after the second dose. Turning to this clone: Its binding antigen is unknown. No base quality information exists; no much larger clone differs at one position.

This TCR was sampled from an adult who received the AZD1222 COVID-19 vaccine. This sample comprised peripheral blood, obtained 28 days after the second AZD1222 dose. The chain is made from TRBV7-2 and TRBJ2-7; possibly the D gene is TRBD2, per 5 matching bases. Read as DNA, the sequence is TGTGCCAGCAGCTTTAGCGCCGGGATCTCCTACGAGCAGTACTTC. It translates as CASSFSAGISYEQYF.